The text below deals with one T cell receptor beta chain. The data were obtained in a study of patients and donors after allogeneic stem cell transplantation. MiXCR, run by TCRdb on the RT-PCR reads, gives a single entry per CDR3 protein. The data contain about a million distinct CDR3 sequences, more than 15% of them singletons. V lost 4 bases, J lost 2 bases, and 18 bases lay in between. CDR1 MGHRA and CDR2 YSYEKL come from the germline V gene. CDR3 length equals 16 residues. The rearrangement joins TRBV4-1 to TRBJ2-7; no firm D call. This sequence originates from a human donor who was either an allogeneic HSCT recipient or a stem cell or donor lymphocyte infusion donor (not recorded which). It is not recorded whose cells these are; they may come from a transplant donor. Sequencing was performed on blood, either unsorted or a sorted T cell fraction (not recorded which). The CDR3 loop reads CASSLLYESPTYEQYF. In DNA form, the CDR3 reads TGCGCCAGCAGCCTCCTTTATGAGAGTCCGACCTACGAGCAGTACTTC.